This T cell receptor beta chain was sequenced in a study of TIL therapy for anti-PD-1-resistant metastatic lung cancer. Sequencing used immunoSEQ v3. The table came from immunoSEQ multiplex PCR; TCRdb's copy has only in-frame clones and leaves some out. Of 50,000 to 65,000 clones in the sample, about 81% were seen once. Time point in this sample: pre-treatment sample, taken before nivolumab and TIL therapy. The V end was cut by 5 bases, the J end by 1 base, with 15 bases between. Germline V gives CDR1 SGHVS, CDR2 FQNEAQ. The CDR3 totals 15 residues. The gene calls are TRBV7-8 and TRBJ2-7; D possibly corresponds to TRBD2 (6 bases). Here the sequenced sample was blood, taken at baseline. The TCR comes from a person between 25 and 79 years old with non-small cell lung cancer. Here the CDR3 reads CASSPRRDSSYEQYF. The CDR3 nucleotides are TGTGCCAGCAGCCCCAGAAGGGACTCGTCCTACGAGCAGTACTTC.